This TCR beta chain was recorded in a study of blood T cell repertoires in COVID-19. Libraries were prepared by immunoSEQ multiplex PCR; TCRdb keeps only in-frame clonotypes and omits some of them. Of roughly 250,000 clones listed, about 87% are singletons. This TCR was recovered from a woman between 35 and 50 years old who had been exposed to COVID-19. Material for sequencing was PBMCs or T cells enriched from blood (not recorded which).

The CDR3 reads CASSYSIGLAVNEQFF. In nucleotides, the CDR3 is TGTGCCAGCAGTTACTCCATCGGACTAGCGGTAAATGAGCAGTTCTTC. This chain links TRBV6-5 with TRBJ2-1, with 10 nucleotides matching TRBD2. Germline CDR1 reads MNHEY; CDR2 reads SVGAGI. V lost 0 bases, J lost 7 bases, and 6 bases stayed unmatched. CDR3 length: 16 residues.